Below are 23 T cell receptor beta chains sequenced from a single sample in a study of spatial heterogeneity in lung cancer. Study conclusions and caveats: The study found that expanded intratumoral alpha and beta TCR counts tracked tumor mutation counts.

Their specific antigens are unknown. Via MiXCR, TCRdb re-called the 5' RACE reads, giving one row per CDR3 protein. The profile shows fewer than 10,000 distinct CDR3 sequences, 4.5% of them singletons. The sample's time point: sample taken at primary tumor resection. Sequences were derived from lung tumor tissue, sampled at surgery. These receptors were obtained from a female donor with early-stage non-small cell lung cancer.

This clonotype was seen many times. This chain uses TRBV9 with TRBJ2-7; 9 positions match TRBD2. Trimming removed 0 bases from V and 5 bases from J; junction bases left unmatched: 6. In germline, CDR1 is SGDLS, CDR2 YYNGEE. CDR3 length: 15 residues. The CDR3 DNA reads TGTGCCAGCAGCGTAGGTGTTAGCGGGAGTGACGAGCAGTACTTC. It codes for CASSVGVSGSDEQYF.

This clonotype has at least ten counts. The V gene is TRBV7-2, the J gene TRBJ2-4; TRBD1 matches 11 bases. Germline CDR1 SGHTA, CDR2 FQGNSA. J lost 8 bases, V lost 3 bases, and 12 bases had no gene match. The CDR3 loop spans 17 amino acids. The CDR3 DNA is TGTGCCAGCAGCTTGTTCAACCCCGGGACAGGGGGGGACATTCAGTACTTC. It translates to CASSLFNPGTGGDIQYF.

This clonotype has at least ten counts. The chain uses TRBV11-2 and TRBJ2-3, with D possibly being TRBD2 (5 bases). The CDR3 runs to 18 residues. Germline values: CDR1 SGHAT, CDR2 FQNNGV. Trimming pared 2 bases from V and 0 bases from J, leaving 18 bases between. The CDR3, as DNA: TGTGCCAGCAGCTTAAGTATCGCTAGCCGACGCAGCACAGATACGCAGTATTTT. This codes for CASSLSIASRRSTDTQYF.

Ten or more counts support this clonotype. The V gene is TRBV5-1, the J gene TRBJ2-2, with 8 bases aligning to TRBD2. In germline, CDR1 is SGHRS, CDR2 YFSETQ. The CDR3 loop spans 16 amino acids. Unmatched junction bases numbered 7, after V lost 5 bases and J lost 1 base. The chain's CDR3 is CASSTIAGKNTGELFF. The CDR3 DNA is TGCGCCAGCAGTACTATAGCGGGAAAGAACACCGGGGAGCTGTTTTTT.

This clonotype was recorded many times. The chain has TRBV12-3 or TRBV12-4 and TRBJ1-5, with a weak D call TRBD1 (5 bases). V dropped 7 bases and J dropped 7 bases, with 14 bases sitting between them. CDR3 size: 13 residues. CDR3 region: CASKGTLDQPQHF. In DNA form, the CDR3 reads TGTGCCAGCAAGGGGACGCTGGACCAGCCCCAGCATTTT.

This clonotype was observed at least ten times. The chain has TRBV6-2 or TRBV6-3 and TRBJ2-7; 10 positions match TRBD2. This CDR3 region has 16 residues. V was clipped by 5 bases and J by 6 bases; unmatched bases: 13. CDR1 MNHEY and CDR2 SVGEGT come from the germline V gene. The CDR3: CASSPGGASGSVEQYF. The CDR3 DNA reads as TGTGCCAGCAGTCCTGGGGGGGCTAGCGGGAGTGTCGAGCAGTACTTC.

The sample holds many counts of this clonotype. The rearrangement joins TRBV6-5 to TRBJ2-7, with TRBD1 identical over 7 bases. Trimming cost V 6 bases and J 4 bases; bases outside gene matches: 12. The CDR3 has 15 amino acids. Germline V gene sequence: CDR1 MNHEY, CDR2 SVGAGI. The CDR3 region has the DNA TGTGCCAGCAGCTCCCCGGGACAGACAAAATACGAGCAGTACTTC. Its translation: CASSSPGQTKYEQYF.

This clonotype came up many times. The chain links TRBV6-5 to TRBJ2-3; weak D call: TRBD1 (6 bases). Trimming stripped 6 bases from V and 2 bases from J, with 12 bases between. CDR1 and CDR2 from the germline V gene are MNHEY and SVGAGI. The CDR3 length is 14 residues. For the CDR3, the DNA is TGTGCCAGCAGCTCACAGGGAACCACAGATACGCAGTATTTT. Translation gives CASSSQGTTDTQYF.

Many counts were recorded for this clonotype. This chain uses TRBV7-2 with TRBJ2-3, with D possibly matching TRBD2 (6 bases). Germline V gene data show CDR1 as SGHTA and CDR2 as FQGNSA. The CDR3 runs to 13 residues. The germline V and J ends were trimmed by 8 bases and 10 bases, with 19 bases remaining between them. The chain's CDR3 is CASSLEGGGAQYF. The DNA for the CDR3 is TGTGCCAGCTCGCTAGAAGGAGGAGGGGCGCAGTATTTT. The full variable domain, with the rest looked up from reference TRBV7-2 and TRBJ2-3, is GAGVSQSPSNKVTEKGKDVELRCDPISGHTALYWYRQSLGQGLEFLIYFQGNSAPDKSGLPSDRFSAERTGGSVSTLTIQRTQQEDSAVYLCASSLEGGGAQYFGPGTRLTVL.

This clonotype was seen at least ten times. CDR3 loop: CASSLEGNEAFF. The DNA for the CDR3 is TGTGCCAGCAGTTTAGAGGGGAATGAAGCTTTCTTT. The chain links TRBV28 to TRBJ1-1; weak D call: TRBD1 (5 bases). This CDR3 has 12 amino acids. Germline V gene lookup returns CDR1 MDHEN and CDR2 SYDVKM. V dropped 2 bases and J dropped 7 bases, with 8 bases sitting between them.

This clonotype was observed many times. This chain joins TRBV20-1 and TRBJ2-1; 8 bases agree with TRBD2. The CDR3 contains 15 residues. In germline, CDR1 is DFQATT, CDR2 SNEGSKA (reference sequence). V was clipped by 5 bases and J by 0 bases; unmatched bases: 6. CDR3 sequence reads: CSAPMGLDSYNEQFF. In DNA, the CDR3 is TGCAGTGCTCCCATGGGACTAGACTCCTACAATGAGCAGTTCTTC.

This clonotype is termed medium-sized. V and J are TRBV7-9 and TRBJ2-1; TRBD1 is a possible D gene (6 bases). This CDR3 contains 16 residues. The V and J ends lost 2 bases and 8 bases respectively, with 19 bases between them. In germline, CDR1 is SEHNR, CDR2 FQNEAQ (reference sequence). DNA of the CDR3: TGTGCCAGCAGCTTAACCGACAGGACCGATATCGATGAGCAGTTCTTC. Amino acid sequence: CASSLTDRTDIDEQFF.

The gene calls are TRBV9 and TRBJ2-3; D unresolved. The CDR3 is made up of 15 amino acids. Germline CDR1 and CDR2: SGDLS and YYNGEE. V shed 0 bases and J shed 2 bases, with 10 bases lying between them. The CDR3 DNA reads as TGTGCCAGCAGCGTAGGAACAGTGTTCACAGATACGCAGTATTTT. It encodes CASSVGTVFTDTQYF. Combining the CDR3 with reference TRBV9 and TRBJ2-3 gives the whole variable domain DSGVTQTPKHLITATGQRVTLRCSPRSGDLSVYWYQQSLDQGLQFLIQYYNGEERAKGNILERFSAQQFPDLHSELNLSSLELGDSALYFCASSVGTVFTDTQYFGPGTRLTVL.

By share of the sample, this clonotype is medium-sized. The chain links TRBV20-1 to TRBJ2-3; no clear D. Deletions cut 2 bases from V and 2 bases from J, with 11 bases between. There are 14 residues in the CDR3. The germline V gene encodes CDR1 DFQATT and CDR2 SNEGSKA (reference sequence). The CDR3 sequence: CSARSSSYTDTQYF. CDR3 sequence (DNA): TGCAGTGCTAGATCGTCGTCATACACAGATACGCAGTATTTT.

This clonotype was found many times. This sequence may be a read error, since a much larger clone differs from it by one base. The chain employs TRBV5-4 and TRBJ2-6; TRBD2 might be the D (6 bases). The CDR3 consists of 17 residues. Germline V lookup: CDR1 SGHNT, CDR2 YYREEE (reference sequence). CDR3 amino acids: CASSPEPRTGGANVLNF. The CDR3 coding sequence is TGTGCCAGCAGCCCAGAGCCCAGGACTGGCGGGGCCAACGTCCTGAATTTC.

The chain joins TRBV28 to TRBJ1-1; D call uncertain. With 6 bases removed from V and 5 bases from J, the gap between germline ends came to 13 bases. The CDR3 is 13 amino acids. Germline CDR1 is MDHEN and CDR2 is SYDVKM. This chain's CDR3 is CASSPEEGTEAFF. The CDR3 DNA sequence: TGTGCCAGCAGCCCTGAGGAGGGTACTGAAGCTTTCTTT.

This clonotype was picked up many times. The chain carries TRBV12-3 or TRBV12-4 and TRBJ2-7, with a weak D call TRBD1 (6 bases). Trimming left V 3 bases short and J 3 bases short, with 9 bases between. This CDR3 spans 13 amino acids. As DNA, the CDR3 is TGTGCCAGCAGTTTCGGGACATACTACGAGCAGTACTTC. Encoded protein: CASSFGTYYEQYF.

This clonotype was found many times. The CDR3 bases are TGTGCCAGCAGCGCGGGGGGCCGAGAGACCCAGTACTTC. It yields the protein CASSAGGRETQYF. The chain is built from TRBV9 and TRBJ2-5; possible D gene TRBD2, 7 bases. Trimming cost V 3 bases and J 4 bases, with 10 bases left between them. The CDR3 loop spans 13 amino acids. The germline V gene encodes CDR1 SGDLS and CDR2 YYNGEE.

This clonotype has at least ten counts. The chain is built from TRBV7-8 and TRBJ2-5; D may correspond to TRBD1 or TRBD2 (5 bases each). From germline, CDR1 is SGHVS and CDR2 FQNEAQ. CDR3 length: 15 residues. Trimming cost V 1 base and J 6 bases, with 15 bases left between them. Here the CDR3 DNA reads TGTGCCAGCAGCTTAGAAGGGACGGGGCCGAAGACCCAGTACTTC. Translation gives CASSLEGTGPKTQYF.

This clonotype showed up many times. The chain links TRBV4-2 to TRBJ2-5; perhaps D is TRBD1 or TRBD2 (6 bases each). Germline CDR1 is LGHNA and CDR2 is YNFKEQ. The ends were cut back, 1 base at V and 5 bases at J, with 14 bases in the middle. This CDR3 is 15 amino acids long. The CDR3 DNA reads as TGTGCCAGCAGCCAAGTTTTCGGGGGCGCGGAGACCCAGTACTTC. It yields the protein CASSQVFGGAETQYF.

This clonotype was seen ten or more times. The DNA of the CDR3 is TGTGCCAGCAGCGAAACTAGCGGGAGAACCGAGCAGTACTTC. Translated: CASSETSGRTEQYF. The chain links TRBV9 to TRBJ2-7, with 11 bases fitting TRBD2. Unmatched junction bases numbered 5, after V lost 3 bases and J lost 6 bases. This CDR3 has 14 amino acids. Germline loops: CDR1 SGDLS, CDR2 YYNGEE.

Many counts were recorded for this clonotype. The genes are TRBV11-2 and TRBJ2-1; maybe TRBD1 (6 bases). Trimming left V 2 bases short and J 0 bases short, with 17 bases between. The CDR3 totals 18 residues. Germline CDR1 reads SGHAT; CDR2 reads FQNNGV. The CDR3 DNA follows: TGTGCCAGCAGCTTAACGGGTCGGTCCAGGGGCTCCTACAATGAGCAGTTCTTC. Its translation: CASSLTGRSRGSYNEQFF.

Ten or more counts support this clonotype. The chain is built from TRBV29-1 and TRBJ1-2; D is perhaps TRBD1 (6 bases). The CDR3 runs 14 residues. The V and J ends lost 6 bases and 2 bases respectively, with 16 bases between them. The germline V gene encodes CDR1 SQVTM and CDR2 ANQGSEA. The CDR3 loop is CSVLNPGTNYGYTF. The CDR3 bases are TGCAGCGTCTTAAATCCCGGGACAAACTATGGCTACACCTTC.